The present entry profiles one TCR beta chain with its context. As yet, its antigen is unknown. Trimming took off 0 bases at V and 12 bases at J, with 16 bases between the two ends. This CDR3 comprises 14 residues. Germline lookup yields CDR1 SGDLS and CDR2 YYNGEE. This entry comes from a study of cytotoxic CD8 clonotypes in ibrutinib-treated CLL. Study summary: Enrolment comprised about a dozen relapsed/refractory and roughly 15 treatment-naive patients; under 18 were IGHV unmutated. Findings of the study overall: Clonality was elevated at ibrutinib response and had returned toward baseline at progression.

Some clones are missing from TCRdb's copy, which holds only in-frame ones; the method was immunoSEQ multiplex PCR. The table includes approximately 16,000 clones, around 64% detected once. This sample comprised PBMCs, obtained before ibrutinib treatment. The TCR was taken from a human donor with chronic lymphocytic leukemia. J is TRBJ2-1 and V is TRBV9; D is unclear. The CDR3 is CASSVAYGDGPQFF. CDR3 bases: TGTGCCAGCAGCGTAGCTTATGGCGATGGGCCGCAGTTCTTC. The full variable domain, with the rest looked up from reference TRBV9 and TRBJ2-1, is DSGVTQTPKHLITATGQRVTLRCSPRSGDLSVYWYQQSLDQGLQFLIQYYNGEERAKGNILERFSAQQFPDLHSELNLSSLELGDSALYFCASSVAYGDGPQFFGPGTRLTVL.